This record concerns one T cell receptor beta chain sequence. The sample's time point: pretreatment peripheral blood. CDR3 size: 15 residues. Germline CDR1 is LNHDA and CDR2 is SQIVND (reference sequence). Trimming left V 3 bases short and J 0 bases short, with 12 bases between. These data belong to a study of PD-L1 blockade in urothelial cancer. Synthetic templates analogous to TCR were spiked into all PCRs individually. TCRdb's copy holds only in-frame clones and misses some; the assay was immunoSEQ multiplex PCR. The sample records approximately 32,000 clones, roughly four fifths being singletons. The TCR comes from a man aged 60 to 69 with urothelial cancer. The sample consisted of PBMCs, taken around atezolizumab (anti-PD-L1) treatment. The V and J genes are TRBV19 and TRBJ2-7, with a weak D call TRBD2 (6 bases). The CDR3 is CASSIAGSSSYEQYF. Here the CDR3 DNA reads TGTGCCAGTAGTATCGCGGGGTCCAGCTCCTACGAGCAGTACTTC. Full variable domain (rest looked up from reference TRBV19 and TRBJ2-7): DGGITQSPKYLFRKEGQNVTLSCEQNLNHDAMYWYRQDPGQGLRLIYYSQIVNDFQKGDIAEGYSVSREKKESFPLTVTSAQKNPTAFYLCASSIAGSSSYEQYFGPGTRLTVT.